This T cell receptor (beta chain) originates from a study of cytomegalovirus exposure and HLA in healthy donors. Study-wide results and limits: First-cohort TCR clusters were later found to tend to co-occur in the 120 validation repertoires. Altogether, 164 TCR beta chains were recorded as cytomegalovirus-associated.

The assay was immunoSEQ multiplex PCR, and TCRdb's table has in-frame clones only and misses some. The data contain about 200,000 clones, more than 75% of them seen just once; the ten biggest clones take up about 2%. About this clone itself: No antigen is known for it.

The sequenced sample was PBMCs. The clonotype was recovered from a woman under 30 in good health and CMV-seropositive.

DNA of the CDR3: TGTGCCATCAGGCCGGGGACTAGCGGGAGTAAGAGGGCGGCCTACGAGCAGTACTTC. Protein sequence: CAIRPGTSGSKRAAYEQYF. The chain couples TRBV10-3 to TRBJ2-7; 14 positions agree with TRBD2. This CDR3 spans 19 amino acids. Germline V gives CDR1 ENHRY, CDR2 SYGVKD. With V trimmed by 6 bases and J by 2 bases, 15 bases remained unmatched.